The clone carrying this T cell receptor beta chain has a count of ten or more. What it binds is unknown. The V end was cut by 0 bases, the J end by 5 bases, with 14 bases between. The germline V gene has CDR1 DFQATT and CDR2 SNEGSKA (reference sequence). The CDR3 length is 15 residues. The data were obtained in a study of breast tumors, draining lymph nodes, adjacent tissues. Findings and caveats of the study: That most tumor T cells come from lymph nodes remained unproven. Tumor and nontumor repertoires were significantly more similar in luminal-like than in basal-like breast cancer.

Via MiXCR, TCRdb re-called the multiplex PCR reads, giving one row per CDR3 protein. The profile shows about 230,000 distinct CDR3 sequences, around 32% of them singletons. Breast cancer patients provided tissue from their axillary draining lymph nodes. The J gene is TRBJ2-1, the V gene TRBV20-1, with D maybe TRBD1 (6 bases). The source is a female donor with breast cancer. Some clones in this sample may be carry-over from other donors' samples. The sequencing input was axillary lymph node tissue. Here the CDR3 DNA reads TGCAGTGCTAGAGATCCGCGACAGGTTAACAATGAGCAGTTCTTC. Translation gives CSARDPRQVNNEQFF.